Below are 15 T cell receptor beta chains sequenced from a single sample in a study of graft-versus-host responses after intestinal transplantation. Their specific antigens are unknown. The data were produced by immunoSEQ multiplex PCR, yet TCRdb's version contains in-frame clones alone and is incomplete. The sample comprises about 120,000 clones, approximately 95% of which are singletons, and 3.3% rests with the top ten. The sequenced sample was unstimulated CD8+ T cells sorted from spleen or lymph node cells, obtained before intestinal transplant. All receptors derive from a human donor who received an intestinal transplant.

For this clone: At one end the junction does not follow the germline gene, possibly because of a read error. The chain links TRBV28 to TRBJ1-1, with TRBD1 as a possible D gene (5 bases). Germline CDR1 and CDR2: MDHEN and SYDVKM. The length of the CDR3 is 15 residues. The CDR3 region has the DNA TGTACCAGCATTGACCGGGGGATGTGGAACACTGAAGCTTTCTTT. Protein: CTSIDRGMWNTEAFF. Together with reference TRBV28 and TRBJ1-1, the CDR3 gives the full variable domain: DVKVTQSSRYLVKRTGEKVFLECVQDMDHENMFWYRQDPGLGLRLIYFSYDVKMKEKGDIPEGYSVSREKKERFSLILESASTNQTSMYLCTSIDRGMWNTEAFFGQGTRLTVV.

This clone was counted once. CDR3 sequence (DNA): TGTGCCAGCAGTTACGAGGCAGGGAACACCGGGGAGCTGTTTTTT. Translation gives CASSYEAGNTGELFF. V usage is TRBV6-5 and J usage is TRBJ2-2; D remains ambiguous. CDR1 and CDR2 (germline): MNHEY, SVGAGI. The CDR3 is 15 amino acids. V lost 2 bases and J 1 base, leaving 8 bases between the germline ends.

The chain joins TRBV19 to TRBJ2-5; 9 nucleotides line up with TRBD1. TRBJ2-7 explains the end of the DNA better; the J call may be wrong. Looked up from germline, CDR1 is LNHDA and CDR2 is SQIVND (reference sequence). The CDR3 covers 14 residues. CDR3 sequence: CASRQGQGDYEQYF. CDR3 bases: TGTGCCAGTAGGCAGGGACAGGGAGACTACGAGCAGTACTTC.

The DNA of the CDR3 is TGTGCCAGCAGTTCCTCTACGGAGCAGTACTTC. Protein product: CASSSSTEQYF. The V call is TRBV28, the J call TRBJ2-5; no definite D call. V was clipped by 4 bases and J by 11 bases, with 11 bases between them. CDR3 size: 11 residues. Germline V gives CDR1 MDHEN, CDR2 SYDVKM.

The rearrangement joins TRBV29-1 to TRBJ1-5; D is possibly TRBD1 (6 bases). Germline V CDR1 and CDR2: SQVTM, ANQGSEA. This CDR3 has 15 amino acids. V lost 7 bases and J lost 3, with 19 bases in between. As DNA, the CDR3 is TGCAGCGCCCCGGGGGGGCAGAACGACAATCAGCCCCAGCATTTT. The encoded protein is CSAPGGQNDNQPQHF.

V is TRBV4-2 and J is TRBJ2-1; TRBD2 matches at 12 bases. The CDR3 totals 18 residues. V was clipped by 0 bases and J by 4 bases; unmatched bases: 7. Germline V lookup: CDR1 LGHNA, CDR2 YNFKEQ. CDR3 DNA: TGTGCCAGCAGCCAAGAGACTAGCGGGAGCCCTAATTACAATGAGCAGTTCTTC. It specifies CASSQETSGSPNYNEQFF.

The CDR3 nucleotides read TGTGCCAGCAGCTCGGACGGGACCTACGAGCAGTACTTC. As protein: CASSSDGTYEQYF. The chain recombines TRBV6-5 with TRBJ2-7, with D perhaps TRBD2 (5 bases). The CDR3 runs to 13 residues. Germline CDR1 and CDR2: MNHEY and SVGAGI. The germline V and J ends were trimmed by 6 bases and 2 bases, with 11 bases remaining between them.

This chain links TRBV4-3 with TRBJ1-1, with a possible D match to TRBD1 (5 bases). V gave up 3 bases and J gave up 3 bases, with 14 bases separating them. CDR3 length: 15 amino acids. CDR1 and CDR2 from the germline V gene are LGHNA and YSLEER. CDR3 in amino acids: CASSHDRGVYTEAFF. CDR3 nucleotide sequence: TGCGCCAGCAGCCACGATCGAGGGGTATACACTGAAGCTTTCTTT.

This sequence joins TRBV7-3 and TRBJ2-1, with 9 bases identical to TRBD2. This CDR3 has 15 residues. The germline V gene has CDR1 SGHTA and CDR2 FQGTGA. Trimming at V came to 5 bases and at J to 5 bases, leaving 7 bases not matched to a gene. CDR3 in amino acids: CASSEQTSGNNEQFF. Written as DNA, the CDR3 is TGTGCCAGCAGCGAACAGACTAGCGGAAACAATGAGCAGTTCTTC.

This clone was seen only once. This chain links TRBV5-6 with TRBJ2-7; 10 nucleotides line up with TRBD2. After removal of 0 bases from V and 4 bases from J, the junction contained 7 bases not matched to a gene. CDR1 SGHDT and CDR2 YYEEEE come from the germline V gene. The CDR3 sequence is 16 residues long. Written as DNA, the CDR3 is TGTGCCAGCAGCTTGGCCCCGTTTAGCGGGAGGTACGAGCAGTACTTC. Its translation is CASSLAPFSGRYEQYF.

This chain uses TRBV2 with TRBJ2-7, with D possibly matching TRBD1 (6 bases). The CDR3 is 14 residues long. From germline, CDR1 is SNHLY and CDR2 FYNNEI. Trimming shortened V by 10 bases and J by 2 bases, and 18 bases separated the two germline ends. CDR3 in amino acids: CAMRVDSQPYEQYF. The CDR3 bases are TGTGCCATGAGAGTGGACAGTCAGCCCTACGAGCAGTACTTC.

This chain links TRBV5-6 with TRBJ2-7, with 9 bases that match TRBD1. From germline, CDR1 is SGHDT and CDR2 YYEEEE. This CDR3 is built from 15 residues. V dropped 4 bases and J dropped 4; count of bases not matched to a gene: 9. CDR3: CASSTPGQGLYEQYF. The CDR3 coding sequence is TGTGCCAGCAGCACGCCCGGACAGGGGTTATACGAGCAGTACTTC.

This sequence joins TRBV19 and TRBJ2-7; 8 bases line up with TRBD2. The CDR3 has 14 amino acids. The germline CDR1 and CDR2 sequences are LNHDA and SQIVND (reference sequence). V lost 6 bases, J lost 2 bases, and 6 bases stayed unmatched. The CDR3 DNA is TGTGCCAGTAGCTCGGGGGGGGTCCCCTACGAGCAGTACTTC. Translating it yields CASSSGGVPYEQYF.

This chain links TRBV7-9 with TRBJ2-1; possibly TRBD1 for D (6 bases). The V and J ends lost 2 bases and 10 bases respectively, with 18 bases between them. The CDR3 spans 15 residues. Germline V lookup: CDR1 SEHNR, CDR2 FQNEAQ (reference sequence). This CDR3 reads CASSLSEDHDREQFF. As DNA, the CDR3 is TGTGCCAGCAGCTTATCGGAGGACCATGACAGGGAGCAGTTCTTC.

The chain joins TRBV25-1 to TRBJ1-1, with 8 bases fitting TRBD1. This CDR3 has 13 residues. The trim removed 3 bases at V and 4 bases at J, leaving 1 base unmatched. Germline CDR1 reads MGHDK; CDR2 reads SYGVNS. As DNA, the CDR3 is TGTGCCAGCAGTGACAGGGGGCGCACTGAAGCTTTCTTT. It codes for CASSDRGRTEAFF.